This T cell receptor beta chain was obtained from a study of human T cells and chemical hapten exposure. Study-wide background: In the sensitization step, 2% DPC was placed on about 2 cm by about 2 cm of upper inner arm skin. Small discrepancies in pooled library volume mainly accounted for the varying TCR yields per sample. Study findings and constraints: Significantly more large CDR3 similarity clusters arose among expanded TCRs than among controls.

V dropped 1 base and J dropped 5 bases, with 12 bases sitting between them. This CDR3 has 15 amino acids. Per germline, CDR1 SEHNR and CDR2 FQNEAQ (reference sequence). This clonotype was detected many times. Its cognate antigen is unknown. Sample time point: patch test 2, 6 weeks after DPC sensitization. Specified treatment: therapeutic diphenylcyclopropenone sensitization with weekly scalp DPC. Blood collection took place prior to placing each patch test. TCRdb fed the RACE reads into MiXCR, producing one record per CDR3 protein. The table has about 42,000 distinct CDR3 sequences, 8% to 9.5% seen once.

The sequence came from a woman in her thirties or forties with alopecia areata. Some clones in this sample may be carry-over from other donors' samples. The rearrangement links TRBV7-9 to TRBJ2-1; D may be TRBD1 (5 bases). The sequences come from whole blood, collected in connection with sensitization to the hapten diphenylcyclopropenone (DPC). DNA of the CDR3: TGTGCCAGCAGCTTAGGTCTGGGGCAGGACAATGAGCAGTTCTTC. Its translation: CASSLGLGQDNEQFF.